Sequencing of this T cell receptor beta chain was carried out in a study of persistence of HIV-infected CD4 T cells. About this clone itself: Antigen unknown.

Study results and caveats: Within sorted populations, more oligoclonal TCRs accompanied more oligoclonal proviruses.

The libraries were made with immunoSEQ version 4 in survey mode. This table comes from immunoSEQ multiplex PCR, and its TCRdb copy is limited to in-frame clones, with some not included. This sample has 37,000 or so clones, with about 87% found just once. This nonspecific control used anti-CD3/anti-CD28 bead stimulation of CD4+ T cells. Sorting selected CD4+ T cells upregulating both CD40 ligand and CD69. This receptor was taken from an adult man with HIV who was CMV-seropositive. Sequencing was performed on CD4+ T cells sorted from PBMCs after roughly 18-hour stimulation, taken from a patient who received antiretroviral therapy.

CDR3 amino acids: CASKNRDRSIRDYGYTF. The DNA for the CDR3 is TGTGCCAGTAAGAACCGGGACAGGTCCATTAGGGACTATGGCTACACCTTC. The V call is TRBV19, the J call TRBJ1-2; 8 nucleotides agree with TRBD1. In germline, CDR1 is LNHDA, CDR2 SQIVND (reference sequence). The CDR3 sequence is 17 residues long. Germline trimming cut 7 bases from V and 3 bases from J; bases unmatched to any gene: 16.